The rows below give T cell receptor beta chains drawn from one sample of a study of CD8+ T cells in alopecia areata. Sequenced by immunoSEQ multiplex PCR; TCRdb stores in-frame clones only, minus some. The sample shows around 110,000 clones, around 84% of them seen only once. The specimen comprised CD8+ T cells sorted from blood, sampled at week 24, from a patient treated with tofacitinib. The receptor source for this set is a human donor with alopecia areata. CDR3s include the opening cysteine and the closing phenylalanine or tryptophan. D genes are given only for firm matches. Where a row states a size, it is once, few, many or the class of an expanded clone; other rows omit it.

j_call: TRBJ1-1
d_call: NA
v_call: TRBV29-1
clone_size: NA
cdr3_nt: TGCAGCCCGATCGAAGCGTTGAACACTGAAGCTTTCTTT
cdr3_aa: CSPIEALNTEAFF

j_call: TRBJ2-3
d_call: TRBD2
v_call: TRBV4-1
clone_size: NA
cdr3_nt: TGCGCCAGCAGCCACATACTAGCGGGGGCCCGCACAGATACGCAGTATTTT
cdr3_aa: CASSHILAGARTDTQYF

j_call: TRBJ1-2
d_call: NA
v_call: TRBV5-4
clone_size: once
cdr3_nt: TGTGCCAGCAGCTTGGAATCGACCTCCTCCCACTATGGCTACACCTTC
cdr3_aa: CASSLESTSSHYGYTF

j_call: TRBJ2-5
d_call: NA
v_call: TRBV9
clone_size: NA
cdr3_nt: TGTGCCAGCAGCCCTGTGGGGGGGACCCAGTACTTC
cdr3_aa: CASSPVGGTQYF

j_call: TRBJ1-2
d_call: NA
v_call: TRBV4-3
clone_size: NA
cdr3_nt: TGCGCCAGCAGCCAAGACGGGGGTCGCGATGGCTACACCTTC
cdr3_aa: CASSQDGGRDGYTF

j_call: TRBJ1-1
d_call: NA
v_call: TRBV19
clone_size: NA
cdr3_nt: TGTGCCAGTAGTGATGTGTTGAACACTGAAGCTTTCTTT
cdr3_aa: CASSDVLNTEAFF

j_call: TRBJ1-5
d_call: NA
v_call: TRBV5-6
clone_size: few
cdr3_nt: TGTGCCAGCAGCTTGTGGGCGATAAATCAGCCCCAGCATTTT
cdr3_aa: CASSLWAINQPQHF

j_call: TRBJ2-7
d_call: TRBD1
v_call: TRBV7-2
clone_size: few
cdr3_nt: TGTGCCAGCAGCCAATGGACAGGGAACGAGCAGTACTTC
cdr3_aa: CASSQWTGNEQYF

j_call: TRBJ1-1
d_call: TRBD1
v_call: TRBV2
clone_size: NA
cdr3_nt: TGTGCCAGCAGCCCCGGTTCTACAGGGGGTAGCACTGAAGCTTTCTTT
cdr3_aa: CASSPGSTGGSTEAFF

j_call: TRBJ2-7
d_call: TRBD1
v_call: TRBV29-1
clone_size: NA
cdr3_nt: TGCAGCGTTTTCGGGGACAGCCCATCCTACGAGCAGTACTTC
cdr3_aa: CSVFGDSPSYEQYF

j_call: TRBJ2-3
d_call: TRBD2
v_call: TRBV6-5
clone_size: NA
cdr3_nt: TGTGCCGCTGGAGCTAGCGGGGGGGTCACAGATACGCAGTATTTT
cdr3_aa: CAAGASGGVTDTQYF

j_call: TRBJ2-7
d_call: NA
v_call: TRBV7-9
clone_size: NA
cdr3_nt: TGTGCCAGCAGCTCCACAGCCTACGAGCAGTACTTC
cdr3_aa: CASSSTAYEQYF

j_call: TRBJ1-5
d_call: TRBD1
v_call: TRBV28
clone_size: NA
cdr3_nt: TGTGCCACCGGACAGGGAGAATTGGCGCAGCCCCAGCATTTT
cdr3_aa: CATGQGELAQPQHF

j_call: TRBJ2-7
d_call: NA
v_call: TRBV4-1
clone_size: NA
cdr3_nt: TGCGCCAGCAGCCTCCGGGACACAGGCTACGAGCAGTACTTC
cdr3_aa: CASSLRDTGYEQYF

j_call: TRBJ1-2
d_call: NA
v_call: TRBV6-1
clone_size: NA
cdr3_nt: TGTGCCAGCAGTGACCTCTCGGGACTGGCGAACCCCTATGGCTACACCTTC
cdr3_aa: CASSDLSGLANPYGYTF

j_call: TRBJ1-2
d_call: NA
v_call: TRBV4-3
clone_size: few
cdr3_nt: TGCGCCAGCAGCCAAGAAACAGGGTTAGTAAGTGGCTACACCTTC
cdr3_aa: CASSQETGLVSGYTF

j_call: TRBJ2-3
d_call: TRBD1
v_call: TRBV29-1
clone_size: NA
cdr3_nt: TGCAGCTGCCGTGAGGGGGCGGGAGATACGCAGTATTTT
cdr3_aa: CSCREGAGDTQYF

j_call: TRBJ1-1
d_call: NA
v_call: TRBV29-1
clone_size: NA
cdr3_nt: TGCAGCGTTACGCCTACAGGGTCGAACACTGAAGCTTTCTTT
cdr3_aa: CSVTPTGSNTEAFF

j_call: TRBJ1-2
d_call: NA
v_call: TRBV27
clone_size: NA
cdr3_nt: TGTGCCAGCAGTGGGGCCCAGTCGTCCTATGGCTACACCTTC
cdr3_aa: CASSGAQSSYGYTF

j_call: TRBJ2-3
d_call: NA
v_call: TRBV7-8
clone_size: NA
cdr3_nt: TGTGCCAGCAGCTGGGAAGTAGATACGCAGTATTTT
cdr3_aa: CASSWEVDTQYF

j_call: TRBJ2-1
d_call: TRBD2
v_call: TRBV7-9
clone_size: NA
cdr3_nt: TGTGCCAGCAGACCGACTAGCGTAAACAATGAGCAGTTCTTC
cdr3_aa: CASRPTSVNNEQFF

j_call: TRBJ2-3
d_call: NA
v_call: TRBV7-9
clone_size: NA
cdr3_nt: TGTGCCAGCAGCTTAGTTCCCCGGAGCACAGATACGCAGTATTTT
cdr3_aa: CASSLVPRSTDTQYF

j_call: TRBJ2-7
d_call: NA
v_call: TRBV6-6
clone_size: NA
cdr3_nt: TGTGCCAGCAGTAGGGACTTCCTCACCTACGAGCAGTACTTC
cdr3_aa: CASSRDFLTYEQYF

j_call: TRBJ2-5
d_call: NA
v_call: TRBV29-1
clone_size: NA
cdr3_nt: TGCAGCGTTGAGCACTCGGGGCGGAAGACCCAGTACTTC
cdr3_aa: CSVEHSGRKTQYF

j_call: TRBJ2-1
d_call: TRBD2
v_call: TRBV5-4
clone_size: NA
cdr3_nt: TGTGCCAGCAGCTTTCTAGCGGGGGGTCTCTATGAGCAGTTCTTC
cdr3_aa: CASSFLAGGLYEQFF

j_call: TRBJ1-2
d_call: NA
v_call: TRBV6-1
clone_size: NA
cdr3_nt: TGTGCCAGCAGTGAAGGGCCTGGCTACACCTTC
cdr3_aa: CASSEGPGYTF

j_call: TRBJ2-5
d_call: NA
v_call: TRBV4-3
clone_size: NA
cdr3_nt: TGCGCCAGCAGCCAGGACTTAGGGACGGAAGAGACCCAGTACTTC
cdr3_aa: CASSQDLGTEETQYF

j_call: TRBJ2-1
d_call: TRBD2
v_call: TRBV6-4
clone_size: NA
cdr3_nt: TGTGCCAGCAGTGACTCAACGGGGGGGGGCCGGGAGCAGTTCTTC
cdr3_aa: CASSDSTGGGREQFF

j_call: TRBJ2-1
d_call: NA
v_call: TRBV7-6
clone_size: NA
cdr3_nt: TGTGCCAGCAGCTTGACAGGTATATCGGGAGCCTACAATGAGCAGTTCTTC
cdr3_aa: CASSLTGISGAYNEQFF

j_call: TRBJ2-3
d_call: TRBD2
v_call: TRBV7-8
clone_size: NA
cdr3_nt: TGTGCCAGCAGCTTAGTACTAGCGGGTAGCACAGATACGCAGTATTTT
cdr3_aa: CASSLVLAGSTDTQYF

j_call: TRBJ2-7
d_call: NA
v_call: TRBV9
clone_size: NA
cdr3_nt: TGTGCCAGCAGCGTAGGGGAGGGCAGGGGGCTTACCTACGAGCAGTACTTC
cdr3_aa: CASSVGEGRGLTYEQYF

j_call: TRBJ2-7
d_call: NA
v_call: TRBV7-8
clone_size: NA
cdr3_nt: TGTGCCAGCAGTCCTGGGGAGACGTGGGGAGCCTACGAGCAGTACTTC
cdr3_aa: CASSPGETWGAYEQYF

j_call: TRBJ2-3
d_call: NA
v_call: TRBV4-3
clone_size: once
cdr3_nt: TGCGCCAGCAGCCAAGATTTAGGGGGGGGGCCCTATTCTAGCACAGATACGCAGTATTTT
cdr3_aa: CASSQDLGGGPYSSTDTQYF

j_call: TRBJ2-2
d_call: TRBD1
v_call: TRBV5-1
clone_size: NA
cdr3_nt: TGCGCCAGCAGTCAAGGACAGGGGAACACCGGGGAGCTGTTTTTT
cdr3_aa: CASSQGQGNTGELFF

j_call: TRBJ2-3
d_call: TRBD2
v_call: TRBV7-7
clone_size: NA
cdr3_nt: TGTGCTAGCAGCTTAGCGGGGGACCCAGATACGCAGTATTTT
cdr3_aa: CASSLAGDPDTQYF

j_call: TRBJ1-1
d_call: NA
v_call: TRBV7-9
clone_size: NA
cdr3_nt: TGTGCCAGCAGCTTCCAGGACACTGAAGCTTTCTTT
cdr3_aa: CASSFQDTEAFF

j_call: TRBJ2-7
d_call: NA
v_call: TRBV7-9
clone_size: NA
cdr3_nt: TGTGCCAGCAGCTATTCCGGGTTCCCCTACGAGCAGTACTTC
cdr3_aa: CASSYSGFPYEQYF

j_call: TRBJ2-7
d_call: NA
v_call: TRBV13
clone_size: NA
cdr3_nt: TGTGCCAGCAGCTCCAAGGACCGGAATCGGGGCGAGCAGTACTTC
cdr3_aa: CASSSKDRNRGEQYF

j_call: TRBJ2-5
d_call: NA
v_call: TRBV10-3
clone_size: once
cdr3_nt: TGTGCCATCAGTGAGAAGACAGGCCAAGAGACCCAGTACTTC
cdr3_aa: CAISEKTGQETQYF

j_call: TRBJ2-3
d_call: NA
v_call: TRBV10-3
clone_size: NA
cdr3_nt: TGTGCCATCAGTGAGTCGAGACGGGGTAGCACAGATACGCAGTATTTT
cdr3_aa: CAISESRRGSTDTQYF

j_call: TRBJ2-3
d_call: NA
v_call: TRBV10-3
clone_size: NA
cdr3_nt: TGTGCCATCAGTGCCACGGGGGCCAGCACAGATACGCAGTATTTT
cdr3_aa: CAISATGASTDTQYF

j_call: TRBJ1-2
d_call: NA
v_call: TRBV7-3
clone_size: NA
cdr3_nt: TGTGCCAGCAGCTTAACAGGTGGAGGAGGCTACACCTTC
cdr3_aa: CASSLTGGGGYTF

j_call: TRBJ2-3
d_call: NA
v_call: TRBV29-1
clone_size: few
cdr3_nt: TGCAGCGTTTGGACCGCCACCCCTCCGTCGTATACGCAGTATTTT
cdr3_aa: CSVWTATPPSYTQYF

j_call: TRBJ2-2
d_call: NA
v_call: TRBV4-2
clone_size: NA
cdr3_nt: TGTGCCAGCAGCCAAGATGGGGTTGGGGACTACACCGGGGAGCTGTTTTTT
cdr3_aa: CASSQDGVGDYTGELFF

j_call: TRBJ1-1
d_call: NA
v_call: TRBV30
clone_size: NA
cdr3_nt: TGTGCCTGGATAAACAGGGTGCCTGAAGCTTTCTTT
cdr3_aa: CAWINRVPEAFF

j_call: TRBJ2-3
d_call: NA
v_call: TRBV7-8
clone_size: NA
cdr3_nt: TGTGCCAGCAGCTCCACAGATACGCAGTATTTT
cdr3_aa: CASSSTDTQYF